Below, 26 T cell receptor beta chains from the same sample are listed, as sequenced in a study of identical twins. From the 5' RACE reads, TCRdb called clonotypes with MiXCR, one entry per CDR3 protein. The sample lists some 710,000 distinct CDR3 sequences, around 6% seen once, with around 1.7% in the top ten. Sample: naive T cells sorted from blood. Receptors originate from a young man in good health.

This clonotype was observed many times. The chain combines TRBV10-2 with TRBJ2-7, with 8 bases lining up with TRBD2. Germline lookup yields CDR1 WSHSY and CDR2 SAAADI. The J segment lost 7 bases and the V segment lost 6 bases, leaving 8 bases of the junction unmatched. The CDR3 spans 13 residues. The CDR3 here is CASREAGVIEQYV. The CDR3 coding sequence is TGCGCCAGCAGAGAAGCGGGAGTGATAGAGCAGTACGTC.

This clonotype was counted a few times. The chain uses TRBV6-1 and TRBJ2-5; 8 nucleotides match TRBD1. The CDR3 is 14 amino acids. Trimming removed 6 bases from V and 5 bases from J; junction bases left unmatched: 8. Germline V gene data show CDR1 as MNHNS and CDR2 as SASEGT. The CDR3 reads CASRRGQGVETQYF. The CDR3 nucleotides read TGTGCCAGCAGACGCGGACAGGGAGTGGAGACCCAGTACTTC.

This sequence joins TRBV6-1 and TRBJ2-1, with D maybe TRBD1 (6 bases). Germline values: CDR1 MNHNS, CDR2 SASEGT. The CDR3 extends over 17 amino acids. Trimming took 6 bases from V and 0 from J, leaving 18 bases between them. CDR3 protein: CASRPGTPKSSYNEQFF. CDR3 nucleotide sequence: TGTGCCAGCAGACCCGGGACACCCAAGAGCTCCTACAATGAGCAGTTCTTC.

This clonotype was observed at least ten times. The chain's CDR3 is CASSLALSITEAFF. The CDR3 region has the DNA TGTGCCAGCAGTTTAGCGCTAAGTATCACTGAAGCTTTCTTT. The V call is TRBV12-3 or TRBV12-4, the J call TRBJ1-1; no clear D gene. The CDR3 extends over 14 amino acids. V was shortened by 0 bases and J by 4 bases, with 9 bases between the two germline ends.

This clonotype was seen more than once but under ten times. J is TRBJ1-2 and V is TRBV27; D gene unclear. V gave up 2 bases and J gave up 3 bases, with 10 bases separating them. Germline CDR1 is MNHEY and CDR2 is SMNVEV (reference sequence). The CDR3 consists of 14 residues. The chain's CDR3 is CASSLMSTDYGYTF. The CDR3 DNA sequence: TGTGCCAGCAGTTTAATGTCCACAGACTATGGCTACACCTTC.

This clonotype turned up a few times. The rearrangement links TRBV19 to TRBJ2-7, with D uncertain. Germline lookup yields CDR1 LNHDA and CDR2 SQIVND (reference sequence). CDR3 length: 13 amino acids. Trimming left V 2 bases short and J 2 bases short, with 7 bases between. CDR3 in amino acids: CASSIYPTYEQYF. DNA for the CDR3: TGTGCCAGTAGTATATACCCTACCTACGAGCAGTACTTC.

In this sample, this clonotype turned up a few times. The CDR3 DNA reads as TGCGCCAGCAGCCTTCTAGATCCTGGAAACACCATATATTTT. Its translation: CASSLLDPGNTIYF. This chain connects TRBV5-1 to TRBJ1-3; D call uncertain. The CDR3 covers 14 residues. V was cut by 4 bases and J by 2 bases, with 10 bases left in between. In germline, CDR1 is SGHRS, CDR2 YFSETQ.

This clonotype came up a few times. The chain recombines TRBV15 with TRBJ2-1; perhaps TRBD2 as D (6 bases). CDR1 and CDR2 (germline): LNHNV, YYDKDF (reference sequence). This CDR3 contains 12 residues. V lost 6 bases and J lost 7, with 10 bases in between. The CDR3 sequence: CATRRDSNEQFF. CDR3 bases: TGTGCCACCAGAAGGGACTCGAATGAGCAGTTCTTC.

This clonotype has a count of ten or more. This sequence joins TRBV4-1 and TRBJ2-5, with TRBD2 identical over 14 bases. The V and J ends lost 2 bases and 2 bases, in that order; junction bases with no gene match: 10. This CDR3 has 19 amino acids. Germline values: CDR1 MGHRA, CDR2 YSYEKL. CDR3 nucleotides: TGCGCCAGCAGCCAATCGGGACTAGCGGGAGTCTCGGGTCAAGAGACCCAGTACTTC. It codes for CASSQSGLAGVSGQETQYF.

This clonotype was counted many times. A junction end diverges from the germline sequence, so it may reflect a read error. This chain links TRBV4-3 with TRBJ2-1; no firm D call. This CDR3 comprises 14 residues. Germline assignment: CDR1 LGHNA and CDR2 YSLEER. The CDR3 spells CASSQAESFNEQFF. The CDR3 DNA sequence: TGCGCCAGCAGCCAAGCTGAGTCCTTCAATGAGCAGTTCTTC.

This clonotype was observed many times. The chain couples TRBV4-2 to TRBJ2-2; TRBD1 matches 7 bases. Germline-derived CDR1 and CDR2 are LGHNA and YNFKEQ. This CDR3 comprises 16 residues. Trimming took 3 bases from V and 3 from J; bases not matched to a gene: 7. CDR3 sequence: CASSQKQGTHTGELFF. CDR3 bases: TGTGCCAGCAGCCAGAAACAGGGGACCCACACCGGGGAGCTGTTTTTT.

Concerning this clonotype itself: A read error may be the cause here, since a much bigger clone is one base away. This chain joins TRBV12-3 or TRBV12-4 and TRBJ1-5; D ambiguous. This CDR3 region has 14 residues. CDR3 DNA: TGTGCCAGCAACAGAGAGCTTAGCAATCAGCGCCAGCATTTT. It specifies CASNRELSNQRQHF.

This clonotype was picked up many times. The V and J genes are TRBV5-1 and TRBJ1-1; 11 nucleotides match TRBD1. Germline V gene data show CDR1 as SGHRS and CDR2 as YFSETQ. V dropped 2 bases and J dropped 4; count of bases not matched to a gene: 7. This CDR3 comprises 16 residues. CDR3 region: CASSFGQGAFGTEAFF. The CDR3 nucleotides are TGCGCCAGCAGCTTCGGACAGGGGGCTTTTGGCACTGAAGCTTTCTTT.

This clonotype was picked up many times. V gene TRBV10-3 combines with J gene TRBJ1-6; TRBD1 aligns across 9 bases. The CDR3 length is 13 residues. Trimming cost V 6 bases and J 10 bases; bases outside gene matches: 4. Germline CDR1 and CDR2: ENHRY and SYGVKD. In nucleotides, the CDR3 is TGTGCCATCAGGGGACAGGGTGACTCACCCCTCCACTTT. This sequence encodes CAIRGQGDSPLHF.

This clonotype was picked up a small number of times. The rearrangement links TRBV5-1 to TRBJ1-1; perhaps TRBD1 as D (5 bases). The CDR3 runs to 15 residues. CDR1 is SGHRS, CDR2 YFSETQ, per germline. With 2 bases removed from V and 2 bases from J, the gap between germline ends came to 13 bases. CDR3 sequence: CASSFESGANTEAFF. The CDR3 DNA reads TGCGCCAGCAGCTTTGAAAGCGGGGCCAACACTGAAGCTTTCTTT.

This clonotype was detected only a few times. The chain is built from TRBV3-1 and TRBJ1-1; the D is unclear. The V end was cut by 0 bases, the J end by 5 bases, with 4 bases between. Germline V gene data show CDR1 as LGHDT and CDR2 as YNNKEL (reference sequence). This CDR3 comprises 12 residues. This CDR3 is CASSQEFTEAFF. The CDR3 DNA reads as TGTGCCAGCAGCCAAGAGTTTACTGAAGCTTTCTTT.

This clonotype occurred many times. The chain employs TRBV20-1 and TRBJ2-3, with TRBD1 matching 8 bases. Trimming removed 4 bases from V and 8 bases from J; junction bases left unmatched: 14. The CDR3 has 15 residues. Germline CDR1 is DFQATT and CDR2 is SNEGSKA (reference sequence). The DNA for the CDR3 is TGCAGTGCTAATCAGCCGGGACAGGCAACCTCTACGCAGTATTTT. Amino acids: CSANQPGQATSTQYF.

V is TRBV10-3 and J is TRBJ2-7; 9 nucleotides align to TRBD2. Germline V gene sequence: CDR1 ENHRY, CDR2 SYGVKD. V lost 11 bases and J lost 3; bases outside the gene matches: 5. CDR3 size: 12 residues. The CDR3 nucleotides are TGTGCCGTCCGCGGGGGGGACTACGAGCAGTACGTC. This codes for CAVRGGDYEQYV.

This clonotype was seen a handful of times. This chain's CDR3 is CSVGTIQETQYF. The CDR3 nucleotides read TGCAGCGTTGGGACAATCCAAGAGACCCAGTACTTC. The chain couples TRBV29-1 to TRBJ2-5; tentatively, D is TRBD1 (5 bases). This CDR3 is built from 12 residues. Trimming took off 4 bases at V and 1 base at J, with 7 bases between the two ends. CDR1 and CDR2 from the germline V gene are SQVTM and ANQGSEA.

This clonotype has a count of ten or more. The rearrangement joins TRBV12-3 or TRBV12-4 to TRBJ1-5, with 7 bases identical to TRBD1. There are 14 residues in the CDR3. The V and J ends lost 4 bases and 6 bases, in that order; junction bases with no gene match: 6. The CDR3 is CASSWTGESQPQHF. CDR3 bases: TGTGCCAGCAGTTGGACAGGAGAATCTCAGCCCCAGCATTTT.

This clonotype has at least ten counts. The chain combines TRBV27 with TRBJ2-1, with TRBD2 matching over 10 bases. CDR1 and CDR2 from the germline V gene are MNHEY and SMNVEV (reference sequence). The V gene end was trimmed by 6 bases and the J gene end by 11 bases; junction bases not matched to a gene: 4. The CDR3 totals 12 residues. The CDR3, as DNA: TGTGCCAGCAGACCTAGCGGGGGCCAGCAGTTCTTC. As protein: CASRPSGGQQFF.

This clonotype has at least ten counts. The V and J genes are TRBV12-3 or TRBV12-4 and TRBJ2-5; D unresolved. The CDR3 sequence is 13 residues long. V was clipped by 1 base and J by 3 bases, with 6 bases between them. CDR3: CASSLGVKETQYF. CDR3 DNA: TGTGCCAGCAGTTTAGGCGTGAAAGAGACCCAGTACTTC.

The chain has TRBV12-3 or TRBV12-4 and TRBJ2-5, with no clear D. The CDR3 has 12 amino acids. V was shortened by 7 bases and J by 5 bases, with 11 bases between the two germline ends. This CDR3 is CASTRHWETQYF. CDR3 coding DNA: TGTGCCAGCACCCGACATTGGGAGACCCAGTACTTC.

This clonotype was counted a few times. The CDR3 spells CASSQGEAVAYGYTF. CDR3 bases: TGCGCCAGCAGCCAAGGGGAAGCCGTTGCCTATGGCTACACCTTC. The chain couples TRBV4-1 to TRBJ1-2; D uncertain. The V and J ends lost 1 base and 4 bases respectively, with 13 bases between them. CDR3 length equals 15 residues. Looked up from germline, CDR1 is MGHRA and CDR2 is YSYEKL.

This clonotype was observed at least ten times. The V call is TRBV29-1, the J call TRBJ2-1; 8 nucleotides agree with TRBD2. Losses at the gene ends were 6 bases for V and 2 bases for J; bases not matched to a gene: 6. Germline CDR1 SQVTM, CDR2 ANQGSEA. This CDR3 spans 14 amino acids. This chain's CDR3 is CSVLAGYPYNEQFF. Written as DNA, the CDR3 is TGCAGCGTATTAGCGGGGTACCCCTACAATGAGCAGTTCTTC.

This clonotype was counted only a few times. The V gene is TRBV24-1, the J gene TRBJ2-3; D gene unclear. Germline CDR1 is KGHDR and CDR2 is SFDVKD. Trimming removed 4 bases from V and 5 bases from J, with 12 bases in between. The CDR3 has 14 residues. The CDR3 reads CATSDLFQEDTQYF. CDR3 nucleotides: TGTGCCACCAGTGACCTTTTCCAGGAAGATACGCAGTATTTT.